This T cell receptor (beta chain) comes out of a study of siplizumab effects on memory and regulatory T cells. Findings of the study overall: Treg origin accounted for an average of around 69% of mappable alloreactive CD4+ clones with siplizumab and roughly 25% in controls. Proliferating siplizumab-cultured Tregs lacked confirmed suppressive function. Sequences below about 10^-5 frequency were poorly captured, and few alloreactive clones mapped to unstimulated subsets.

V dropped 5 bases and J dropped 0; count of bases not matched to a gene: 6. This CDR3 region has 16 residues. Per the germline V gene, CDR1 is WNHNN and CDR2 is SYGVQD (reference sequence). To note about this clone: Its antigen is undetermined.

The assay was immunoSEQ multiplex PCR, and TCRdb's table has in-frame clones only and misses some. The profile covers about 100,000 clones, with 92% appearing a single time and 0.65% to 0.8% taken by the ten largest. The chain links TRBV10-1 to TRBJ2-2; TRBD1 matches 7 bases. This receptor was obtained from a human donor in good health. Sequencing was carried out using Tregs sorted from blood. The CDR3 DNA reads TGCGCCAGCAGTAAAAGACAGGGAACGAACACCGGGGAGCTGTTTTTT. Its translation is CASSKRQGTNTGELFF.